This record covers a single T cell receptor beta chain. This specimen comes from a study of T cell changes during pregnancy in multiple sclerosis. Trimming took off 4 bases at V and 0 bases at J, with 16 bases between the two ends. The CDR3 sequence is 17 residues long. CDR1 is LNHDA and CDR2 is SQIVND in the germline V gene (reference sequence). Profiling relied on immunoSEQ multiplex PCR, and the TCRdb table lists in-frame clones only, not all of them. This sample has 50,000 or so clones; about 89% occur once, and the top ten carry approximately 0.49%. The source was CD4+ T cells from peripheral blood mononuclear cells, collected after pregnancy. The TCR originated in a female donor in good health, enrolled as a control in a pregnancy study. The rearrangement uses TRBV19 and TRBJ1-5; D might be TRBD1 (6 bases). The CDR3 spells CASSTGGAAYSNQPQHF. Written as DNA, the CDR3 is TGTGCCAGTAGTACTGGGGGGGCAGCATATAGCAATCAGCCCCAGCATTTT.